A selection of T cell receptor beta chains follows, all from one sample in a study of blood T cell repertoires in COVID-19. Profiled with immunoSEQ multiplex PCR; TCRdb holds only in-frame clones, not every one. The table lists some 400,000 clones, over 65% of them singletons. Sequencing was done on a sample of peripheral blood. These receptors all stem from a human donor with acute or convalescent COVID-19. The donor label of this sample is uncertain. CDR3s include the opening cysteine and the closing phenylalanine or tryptophan. The D gene is left open where the match is weak. Clone size, where shown, is once, few, many, or a class for clones that have expanded.

V gene	D gene	clone size	J gene	CDR3 protein	CDR3 DNA
TRBV2	TRBD1	.	TRBJ1-6	CASSRDRVNSPLHF	TGTGCCAGCAGTAGGGACAGGGTAAATTCACCCCTCCACTTT
TRBV30	TRBD1	.	TRBJ1-4	CAWRSGTGNEKLFF	TGTGCCTGGAGATCCGGGACAGGGAATGAAAAACTGTTTTTT
TRBV14	.	.	TRBJ2-1	CASSQLGGLGNEQFF	TGTGCCAGCAGCCAACTCGGGGGGCTCGGCAATGAGCAGTTCTTC
TRBV30	TRBD2	.	TRBJ2-2	CAWIGRGVGTGELFF	TGTGCCTGGATAGGGCGGGGGGTAGGCACCGGGGAGCTGTTTTTT
TRBV19	TRBD1	.	TRBJ1-2	CAGSGTESPYGYTF	TGTGCCGGCTCAGGGACAGAATCCCCCTATGGCTACACCTTC
TRBV3-1/TRBV3-2	TRBD2	.	TRBJ2-7	CASSQGRTSGGRGRKQYF	TGTGCCAGCAGCCAAGGGAGGACTAGCGGGGGAAGGGGCAGGAAGCAGTACTTC
TRBV6-5	TRBD1	.	TRBJ1-1	CASSRQGIAEAFF	TGTGCCAGCAGTCGACAGGGGATAGCTGAAGCTTTCTTT
TRBV18	TRBD2	.	TRBJ2-2	CASSRNTLAGGPAGELFF	TGTGCCAGCTCACGCAATACTCTAGCGGGAGGGCCCGCCGGGGAGCTGTTTTTT
TRBV30	TRBD2	.	TRBJ2-1	CAWRGGTGSYNEQFF	TGTGCCTGGAGGGGGGGGACTGGATCCTACAATGAGCAGTTCTTC
TRBV18	.	.	TRBJ2-1	CASSLQGGEGEQFF	TGTGCCAGCTCACTCCAGGGGGGTGAGGGTGAGCAGTTCTTC
TRBV7-6	TRBD1	.	TRBJ2-2	CASTSRKGTGGTGELFF	TGTGCCAGCACCTCTCGGAAGGGGACAGGGGGCACCGGGGAGCTGTTTTTT
TRBV18	.	.	TRBJ2-7	CASSPATDKAYEQYF	TGTGCCAGCTCACCTGCCACGGACAAAGCCTACGAGCAGTACTTC
TRBV6-1	.	.	TRBJ1-6	CASSELLGTNSPLHF	TGTGCCAGCAGTGAATTATTGGGCACCAATTCACCCCTCCACTTT
TRBV5-5	TRBD1	.	TRBJ2-7	CASSLSGQGGYEQYF	TGTGCCAGCAGCTTGTCGGGACAGGGTGGTTACGAGCAGTACTTC
TRBV2	TRBD1	.	TRBJ1-1	CASRGDRVTLNTEAFF	TGTGCCAGCAGGGGGGACAGGGTTACGTTGAACACTGAAGCTTTCTTT
TRBV5-5	.	.	TRBJ1-3	CASSLGAVGLLSGNTIYF	TGTGCCAGCAGCTTGGGGGCCGTCGGACTCCTCTCTGGAAACACCATATATTTT
TRBV6-1	.	few	TRBJ1-2	CASSEAHRAAYTF	TGTGCCAGCAGTGAAGCGCACCGTGCGGCCTACACCTTC
TRBV7-2	.	.	TRBJ1-2	CASSLDPDGYTF	TGTGCCAGCAGCTTAGATCCAGATGGCTACACCTTC
TRBV3-1/TRBV3-2	.	.	TRBJ2-2	CASSLHPIGTTNTGELFF	TGTGCCAGCAGCCTACACCCAATCGGGACAACGAACACCGGGGAGCTGTTTTTT
TRBV7-6	TRBD1	.	TRBJ1-3	CASSSPRTGGNTIYF	TGTGCCAGCAGCTCGCCTAGGACAGGGGGAAACACCATATATTTT
TRBV3-1/TRBV3-2	TRBD1	.	TRBJ1-6	CASRRQGLDSPLHF	TGTGCCAGCAGACGACAGGGATTGGATTCACCCCTCCACTTT
TRBV12-5	TRBD1	.	TRBJ2-4	CASGGDRAKNIQYF	TGTGCTAGTGGGGGGGACAGGGCCAAAAACATTCAGTACTTC
TRBV5-1	TRBD1	.	TRBJ2-1	CASSFGQGASYNEQFF	TGCGCCAGCAGCTTCGGACAGGGGGCTTCCTACAATGAGCAGTTCTTC
TRBV19	.	.	TRBJ1-2	CASSIVKTDSSTPSYGYTF	TGTGCCAGTAGTATAGTCAAAACGGACAGCTCTACCCCCTCCTATGGCTACACCTTC
TRBV27	.	.	TRBJ1-2	CASGGHPHYGYTF	TGTGCCAGCGGGGGACATCCCCACTATGGCTACACCTTC
TRBV6-6	.	.	TRBJ1-1	CASSYSVRGITEAFF	TGTGCCAGCAGTTACTCGGTCAGGGGTATCACTGAAGCTTTCTTT
TRBV18	.	.	TRBJ2-5	CASSPQLGRETQYF	TGTGCCAGCTCACCTCAACTTGGGAGAGAGACCCAGTACTTC
TRBV4-1	TRBD1	few	TRBJ1-2	CASSQRQGAFYGYTF	TGCGCCAGCAGCCAAAGACAGGGGGCGTTCTATGGCTACACCTTC